The clone carrying this TCR beta chain was seen a handful of times. No antigen is known for it. This record comes from a study of T cell repertoires in cytomegalovirus infection. About the study: Public TCR beta signature analysis indicated the presence of both CMV infection and matching HLA type.

Germline V gives CDR1 LNHDA, CDR2 SQIVND (reference sequence). Trimming took off 2 bases at V and 5 bases at J, with 15 bases between the two ends. The CDR3 has 15 residues. From the reads, TCRdb called clonotypes with MiXCR, one entry per CDR3 protein. The table has 140,000 to 150,000 distinct CDR3 sequences, around 30% seen once. The chain uses TRBV19 and TRBJ1-1; TRBD1 is a possible D gene (5 bases). This material consisted of CD8+ T cells from cultured PBMCs, taken from culture after CMV antigen stimulation. The sequence derives from a human donor in good health (CMV status not recorded). Some clones in this sample may be carry-over from other donors' samples. The chain's CDR3 is CASSISAGGGTEAFF. The DNA of the CDR3 is TGTGCCAGTAGTATAAGCGCGGGGGGAGGGACTGAAGCTTTCTTT.